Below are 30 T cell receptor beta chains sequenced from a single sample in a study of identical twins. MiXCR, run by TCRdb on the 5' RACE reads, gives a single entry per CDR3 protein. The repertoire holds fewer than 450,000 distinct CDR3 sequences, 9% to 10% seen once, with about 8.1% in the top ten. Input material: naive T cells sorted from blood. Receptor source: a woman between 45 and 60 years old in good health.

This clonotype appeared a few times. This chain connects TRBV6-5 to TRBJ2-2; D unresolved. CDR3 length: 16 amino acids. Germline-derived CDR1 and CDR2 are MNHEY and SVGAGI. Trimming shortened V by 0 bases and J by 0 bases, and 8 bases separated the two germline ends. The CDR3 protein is CASSYSYQTNTGELFF. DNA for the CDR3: TGTGCCAGCAGTTACTCGTATCAAACGAACACCGGGGAGCTGTTTTTT.

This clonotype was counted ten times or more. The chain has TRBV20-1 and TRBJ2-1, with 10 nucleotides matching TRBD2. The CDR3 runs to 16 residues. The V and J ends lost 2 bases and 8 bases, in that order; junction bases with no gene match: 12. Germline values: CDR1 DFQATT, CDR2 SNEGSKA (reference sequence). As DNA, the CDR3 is TGCAGTGCTAGATACTCAGCGGGAGGGCCTCAGCATGAGCAGTTCTTC. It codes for CSARYSAGGPQHEQFF.

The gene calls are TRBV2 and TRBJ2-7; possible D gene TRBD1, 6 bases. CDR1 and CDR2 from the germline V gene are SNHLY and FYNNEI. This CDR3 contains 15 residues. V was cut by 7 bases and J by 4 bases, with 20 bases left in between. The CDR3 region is CASNTARTENYEQYF. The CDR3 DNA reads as TGTGCCAGCAACACCGCGCGGACAGAAAATTACGAGCAGTACTTC.

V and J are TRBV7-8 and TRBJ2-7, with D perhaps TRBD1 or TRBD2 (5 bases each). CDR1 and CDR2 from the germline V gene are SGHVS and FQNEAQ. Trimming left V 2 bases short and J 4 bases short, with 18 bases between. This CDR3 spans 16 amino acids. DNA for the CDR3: TGTGCCAGCAGCTTAACGGGGCGAGTACGACTTTACGAGCAGTACGTC. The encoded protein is CASSLTGRVRLYEQYV.

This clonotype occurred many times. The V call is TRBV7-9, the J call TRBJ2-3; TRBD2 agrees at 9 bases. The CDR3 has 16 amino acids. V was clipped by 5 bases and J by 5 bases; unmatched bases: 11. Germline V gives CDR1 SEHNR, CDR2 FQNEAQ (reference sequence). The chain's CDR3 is CASSTPLRLAEDTQYF. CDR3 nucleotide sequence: TGTGCCAGCAGCACACCCTTACGACTAGCGGAAGATACGCAGTATTTT.

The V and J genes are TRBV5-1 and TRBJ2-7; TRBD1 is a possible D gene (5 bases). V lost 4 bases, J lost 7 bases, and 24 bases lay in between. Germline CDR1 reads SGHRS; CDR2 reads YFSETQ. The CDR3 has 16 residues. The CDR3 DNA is TGCGCCAGCAGCCCGGGCGGCAGGGCCTCCCCTGGGGAGCAGTACTTC. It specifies CASSPGGRASPGEQYF.

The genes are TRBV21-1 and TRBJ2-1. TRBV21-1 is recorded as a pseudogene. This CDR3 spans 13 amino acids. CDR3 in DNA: TGTGCCAGCAGAAGGGAAACCGGCAATGAGCAGTTCTTC. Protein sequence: CASRRETGNEQFF.

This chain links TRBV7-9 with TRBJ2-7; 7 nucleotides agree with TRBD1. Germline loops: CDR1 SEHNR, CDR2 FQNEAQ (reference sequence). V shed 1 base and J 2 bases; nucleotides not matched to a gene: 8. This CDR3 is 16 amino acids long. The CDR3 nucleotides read TGTGCCAGCAGCTTAGGGACAGGAGCTATTCCCTACGAGCAGTACGTC. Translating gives CASSLGTGAIPYEQYV.

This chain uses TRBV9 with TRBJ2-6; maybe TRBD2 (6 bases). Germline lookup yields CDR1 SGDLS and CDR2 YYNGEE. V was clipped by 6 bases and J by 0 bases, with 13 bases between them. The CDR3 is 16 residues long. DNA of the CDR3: TGTGCCAGCATGGGCGGGGCGGGCTCTGGGGCCAACGTCCTGACTTTC. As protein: CASMGGAGSGANVLTF.

CDR3 DNA sequence: TGTGCCAGCAGCCGGACAGGGGGGCTAAGTGATGAGCAGTTCTTC. It codes for CASSRTGGLSDEQFF. V gene TRBV7-9 combines with J gene TRBJ2-1; 10 bases align to TRBD1. J lost 8 bases, V lost 5 bases, and 9 bases had no gene match. The CDR3 contains 15 residues. CDR1 SEHNR and CDR2 FQNEAQ come from the germline V gene (reference sequence).

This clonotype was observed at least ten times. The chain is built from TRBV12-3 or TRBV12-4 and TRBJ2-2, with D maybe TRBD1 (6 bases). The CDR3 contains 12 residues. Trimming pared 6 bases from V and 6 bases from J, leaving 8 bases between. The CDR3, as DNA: TGTGCCAGCAGAACAGGGCCCGGGGAGCTGTTTTTT. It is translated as CASRTGPGELFF.

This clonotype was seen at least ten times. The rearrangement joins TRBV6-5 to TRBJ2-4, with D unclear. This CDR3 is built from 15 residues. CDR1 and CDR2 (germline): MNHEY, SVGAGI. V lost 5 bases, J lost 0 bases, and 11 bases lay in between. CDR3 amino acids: CASSASDLAKNIQYF. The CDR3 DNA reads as TGTGCCAGCAGTGCGTCAGACCTAGCCAAAAACATTCAGTACTTC.

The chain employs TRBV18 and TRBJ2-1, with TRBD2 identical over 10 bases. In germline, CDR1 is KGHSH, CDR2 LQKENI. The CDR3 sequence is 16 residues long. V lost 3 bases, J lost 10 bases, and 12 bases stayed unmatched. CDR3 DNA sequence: TGTGCCAGCTCACCTTTCAGCGGGAGGGCCTCAGACGAGCAGTTCTTC. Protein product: CASSPFSGRASDEQFF.

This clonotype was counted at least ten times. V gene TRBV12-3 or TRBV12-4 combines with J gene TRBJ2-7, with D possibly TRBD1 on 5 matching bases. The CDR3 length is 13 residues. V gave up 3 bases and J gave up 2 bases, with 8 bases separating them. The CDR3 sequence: CASSFDRTYEQYV. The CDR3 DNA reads TGTGCCAGCAGTTTCGACAGAACCTACGAGCAGTACGTC.

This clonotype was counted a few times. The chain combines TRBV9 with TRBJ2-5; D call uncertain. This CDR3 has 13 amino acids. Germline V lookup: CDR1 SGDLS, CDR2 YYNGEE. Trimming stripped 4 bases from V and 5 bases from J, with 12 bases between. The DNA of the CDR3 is TGTGCCAGCAGCACCCCGGCTGGGGAGACCCAGTACTTC. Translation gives CASSTPAGETQYF.

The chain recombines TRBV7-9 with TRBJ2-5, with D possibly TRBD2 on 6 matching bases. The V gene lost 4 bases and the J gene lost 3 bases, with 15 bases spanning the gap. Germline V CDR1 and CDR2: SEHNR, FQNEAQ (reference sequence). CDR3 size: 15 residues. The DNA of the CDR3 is TGTGCCAGCAGCTCGGGACTTCCTACAAAAGAGACCCAGTACTTC. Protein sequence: CASSSGLPTKETQYF. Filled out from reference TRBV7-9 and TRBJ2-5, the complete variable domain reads DTGVSQNPRHKITKRGQNVTFRCDPISEHNRLYWYRQTLGQGPEFLTYFQNEAQLEKSRLLSDRFSAERPKGSFSTLEIQRTEQGDSAMYLCASSSGLPTKETQYFGPGTRLLVL.

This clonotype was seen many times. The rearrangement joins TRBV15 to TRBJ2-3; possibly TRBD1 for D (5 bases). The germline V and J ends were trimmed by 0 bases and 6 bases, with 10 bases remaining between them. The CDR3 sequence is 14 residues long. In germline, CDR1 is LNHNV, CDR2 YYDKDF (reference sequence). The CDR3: CATSREGRRDTQYF. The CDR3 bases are TGTGCCACCAGCAGAGAGGGGCGTAGGGATACGCAGTATTTT.

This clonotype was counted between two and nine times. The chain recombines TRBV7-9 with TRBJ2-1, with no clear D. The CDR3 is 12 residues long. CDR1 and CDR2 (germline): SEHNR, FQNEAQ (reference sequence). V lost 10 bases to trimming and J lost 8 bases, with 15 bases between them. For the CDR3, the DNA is TGTGCCACTTCGGAAAGGGTTTATGAGCAGTTCTTC. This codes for CATSERVYEQFF.

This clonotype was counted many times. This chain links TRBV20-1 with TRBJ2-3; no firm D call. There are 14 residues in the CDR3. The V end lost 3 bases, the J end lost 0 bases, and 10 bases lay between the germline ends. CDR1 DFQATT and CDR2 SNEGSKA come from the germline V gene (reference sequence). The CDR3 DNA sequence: TGCAGTGCTAGCCCCGAGACTAGCACAGATACGCAGTATTTT. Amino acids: CSASPETSTDTQYF.

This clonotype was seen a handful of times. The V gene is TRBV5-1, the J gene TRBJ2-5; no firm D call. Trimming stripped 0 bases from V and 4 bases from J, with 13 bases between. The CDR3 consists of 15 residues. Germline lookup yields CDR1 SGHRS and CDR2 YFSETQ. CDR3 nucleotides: TGCGCCAGCAGCTTGGCCGCCCTGTTCGGAGAGACCCAGTACTTC. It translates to CASSLAALFGETQYF.

The CDR3 DNA follows: TGTGCCATCTCGAGCTTGGACGTAGCCTACGAGCAGTACTTC. Translated, it gives CAISSLDVAYEQYF. This chain links TRBV10-3 with TRBJ2-7; D call uncertain. The V and J ends lost 8 bases and 2 bases respectively, with 16 bases between them. The CDR3 runs 14 residues. Germline V lookup: CDR1 ENHRY, CDR2 SYGVKD.

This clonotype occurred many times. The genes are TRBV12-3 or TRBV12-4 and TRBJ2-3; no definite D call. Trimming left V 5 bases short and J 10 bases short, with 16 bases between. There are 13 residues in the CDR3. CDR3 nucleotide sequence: TGTGCCAGCAGTATTAACGCCCTAAAGGCGCAGTATTTT. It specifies CASSINALKAQYF.

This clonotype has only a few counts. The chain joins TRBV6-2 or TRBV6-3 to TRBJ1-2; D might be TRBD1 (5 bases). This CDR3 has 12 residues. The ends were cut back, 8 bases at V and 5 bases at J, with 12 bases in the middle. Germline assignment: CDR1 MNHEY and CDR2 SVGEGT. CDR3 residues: CASLGRDYGYTF. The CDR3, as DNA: TGTGCCAGCCTGGGACGGGATTATGGCTACACCTTC.

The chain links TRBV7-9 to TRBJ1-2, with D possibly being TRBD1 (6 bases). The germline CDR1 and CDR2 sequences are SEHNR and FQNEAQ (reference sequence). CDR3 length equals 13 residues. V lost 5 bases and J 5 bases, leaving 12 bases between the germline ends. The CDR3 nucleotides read TGTGCCAGCAGCCCGACAGGCATGTATGGCTACACCTTC. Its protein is CASSPTGMYGYTF.

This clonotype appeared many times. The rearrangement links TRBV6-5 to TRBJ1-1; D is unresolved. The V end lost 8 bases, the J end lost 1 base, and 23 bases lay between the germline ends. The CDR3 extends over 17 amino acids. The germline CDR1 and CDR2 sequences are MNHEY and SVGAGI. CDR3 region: CASSVRGPNLQNTEAFF. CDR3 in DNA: TGTGCCAGCTCCGTTCGTGGCCCGAACTTGCAGAACACTGAAGCTTTCTTT.

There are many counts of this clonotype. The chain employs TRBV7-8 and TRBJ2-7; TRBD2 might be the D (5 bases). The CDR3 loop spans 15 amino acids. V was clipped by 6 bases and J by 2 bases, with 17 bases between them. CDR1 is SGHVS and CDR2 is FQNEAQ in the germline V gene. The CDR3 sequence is CASRNPEDLPYEQYV. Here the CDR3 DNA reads TGTGCCAGCAGAAACCCCGAGGACTTACCCTACGAGCAGTACGTC.

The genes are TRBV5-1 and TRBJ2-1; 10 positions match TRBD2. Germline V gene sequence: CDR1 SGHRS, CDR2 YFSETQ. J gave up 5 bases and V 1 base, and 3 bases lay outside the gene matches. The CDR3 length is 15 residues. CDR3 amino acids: CASSLQTSGHNEQFF. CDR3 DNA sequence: TGCGCCAGCAGCTTGCAGACTAGCGGGCACAATGAGCAGTTCTTC.

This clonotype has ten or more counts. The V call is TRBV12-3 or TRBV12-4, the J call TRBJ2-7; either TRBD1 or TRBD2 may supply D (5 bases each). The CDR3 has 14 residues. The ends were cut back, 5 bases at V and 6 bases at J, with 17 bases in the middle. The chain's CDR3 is CASSGGKDLFEQYF. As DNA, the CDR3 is TGTGCCAGCAGTGGGGGTAAGGACCTGTTCGAGCAGTACTTC.

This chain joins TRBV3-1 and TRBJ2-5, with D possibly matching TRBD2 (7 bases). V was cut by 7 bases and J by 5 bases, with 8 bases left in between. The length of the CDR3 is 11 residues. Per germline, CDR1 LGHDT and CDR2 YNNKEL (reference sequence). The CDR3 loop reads CASKGGETQYF. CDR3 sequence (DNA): TGTGCCAGCAAGGGGGGGGAGACCCAGTACTTC.

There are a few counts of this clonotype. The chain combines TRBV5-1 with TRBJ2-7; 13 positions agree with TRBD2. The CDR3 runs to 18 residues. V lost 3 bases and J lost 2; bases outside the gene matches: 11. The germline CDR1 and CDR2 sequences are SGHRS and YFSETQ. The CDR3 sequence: CASSSRTSGSTKPYEQYF. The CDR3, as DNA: TGCGCCAGCAGCTCCCGGACTAGCGGGAGCACCAAACCCTACGAGCAGTACTTC.